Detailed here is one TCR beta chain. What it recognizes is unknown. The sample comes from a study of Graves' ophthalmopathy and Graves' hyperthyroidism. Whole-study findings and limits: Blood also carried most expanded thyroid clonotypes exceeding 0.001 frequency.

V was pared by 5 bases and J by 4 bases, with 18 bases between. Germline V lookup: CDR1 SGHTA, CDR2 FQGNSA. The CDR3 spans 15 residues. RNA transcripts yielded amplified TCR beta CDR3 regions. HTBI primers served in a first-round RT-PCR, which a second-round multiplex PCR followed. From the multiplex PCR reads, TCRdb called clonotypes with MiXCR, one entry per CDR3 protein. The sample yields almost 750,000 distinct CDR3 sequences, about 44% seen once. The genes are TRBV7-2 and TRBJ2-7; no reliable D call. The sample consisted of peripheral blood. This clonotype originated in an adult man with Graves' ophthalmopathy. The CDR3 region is CASSLGMAGAYEQYF. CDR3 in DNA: TGTGCCAGCAGCCTAGGGATGGCAGGAGCTTACGAGCAGTACTTC.